This T cell receptor beta chain was captured by sequencing in a study of T cell repertoires in cytomegalovirus infection. Across the whole study: Peptides in the study included HLA-C-restricted and HLA-B-restricted CMV epitopes.

TCRdb re-derived calls from the reads in MiXCR, one entry per CDR3 protein. The sample has a few hundred thousand distinct CDR3 sequences; approximately 35% are singletons. As to this clonotype: Antigen unknown.

Study-level results: The study identified carriers of CMV plus the relevant HLA from cumulative public TCR beta family frequency.

The CDR3 sequence is 14 residues long. Germline CDR1 reads LGHNA; CDR2 reads YNFKEQ. Losses at the gene ends were 3 bases for V and 4 bases for J; bases not matched to a gene: 6. Sequenced here: cultured PBMCs, sampled from culture after CMV antigen stimulation. The chain uses TRBV4-2 and TRBJ2-7; TRBD1 agrees at 7 bases. The sequence was obtained from a human donor in good health (CMV status not recorded). Some clones in this sample may be carry-over from other donors' samples. The chain's CDR3 is CASSHQTGSYEQYF. CDR3 DNA: TGTGCCAGCAGCCACCAGACAGGGTCTTACGAGCAGTACTTC.